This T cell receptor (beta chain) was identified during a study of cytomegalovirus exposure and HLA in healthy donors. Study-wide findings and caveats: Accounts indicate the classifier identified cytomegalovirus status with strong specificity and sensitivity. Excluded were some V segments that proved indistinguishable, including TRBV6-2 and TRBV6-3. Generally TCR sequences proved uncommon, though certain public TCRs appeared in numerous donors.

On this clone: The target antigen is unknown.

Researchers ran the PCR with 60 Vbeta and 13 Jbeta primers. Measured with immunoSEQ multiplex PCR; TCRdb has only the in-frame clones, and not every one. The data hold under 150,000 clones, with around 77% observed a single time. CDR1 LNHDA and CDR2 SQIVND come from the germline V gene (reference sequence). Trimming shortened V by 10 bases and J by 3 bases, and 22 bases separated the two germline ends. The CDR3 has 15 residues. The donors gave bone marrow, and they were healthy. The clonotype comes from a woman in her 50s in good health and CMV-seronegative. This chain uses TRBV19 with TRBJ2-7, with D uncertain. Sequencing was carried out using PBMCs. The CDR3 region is CATSPGSHRIYEQYV. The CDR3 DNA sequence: TGTGCCACCTCCCCGGGTTCCCATAGAATCTACGAGCAGTACGTC.